These T cell receptor beta chains were read from a single sample in a study of T cell responses to AZD1222 COVID-19 vaccine. Generated by immunoSEQ multiplex PCR, the TCRdb table keeps only in-frame clones and is missing some. The sample consists of roughly 50,000 clones, around 89% of them appearing once. The source was peripheral blood, collected 28 days after the second AZD1222 dose. The receptors come from an adult who received the AZD1222 COVID-19 vaccine. The conserved cysteine and the conserved F or W are not part of the CDR3 here. Fields, in order: V gene, J gene, CDR3 protein.

TRBV5-6	TRBJ1-1	ASSLSVNTEAF
TRBV5-8	TRBJ1-4	ASSLGSTATNEKLF
TRBV18	TRBJ1-5	ASSPGRISLSNQPQH
TRBV2	TRBJ2-7	ASRGTSYEQY
TRBV10-3	TRBJ2-1	AIRSFSEGAEYNEQF
TRBV7-2	TRBJ2-2	ASSLAQTGELF
TRBV25-1	TRBJ2-3	ASSEIDRADTQY
TRBV15	TRBJ2-2	ATSRESARGGRLF
TRBV10-1	TRBJ2-3	ASSVLSSLLTDTQY
TRBV2	TRBJ1-1	ASSEAKAFPPEAF
TRBV7-6	TRBJ2-7	ASSPGGYYEQY
TRBV19	TRBJ1-5	ASSPRALPANQPQH
TRBV28	TRBJ1-2	ASSLYDQKEGYT
TRBV5-1	TRBJ2-3	ASSSLTSGGAVIDTQY
TRBV2	TRBJ1-4	ASSAGRNEKLF
TRBV7-2	TRBJ2-7	ASSSSSGGTYEQY
TRBV18	TRBJ2-7	ASSPSGGDHEQY
TRBV25-1	TRBJ1-4	ASSVLGDTTNEKLF
TRBV4-3	TRBJ2-1	ASSQGGRNNEQF
TRBV27	TRBJ1-2	ASSRAGGDYGYT
TRBV7-3	TRBJ2-7	ASSLTGQGLIKV
TRBV28	TRBJ1-2	ASSLGVDYGYT
TRBV4-2	TRBJ2-7	ASSQGLAGTVEQY
TRBV3-1/TRBV3-2	TRBJ2-7	ASSQKAGSYEQY
TRBV7-2	TRBJ2-5	ASSPSRGRKETQY
TRBV4-1	TRBJ2-4	ASSQSDMGFTAKNIQY
TRBV6-4	TRBJ2-2	ARQGLAGENTGELF
TRBV5-1	TRBJ2-2	ASSFSNGAGPGELF
TRBV5-8	TRBJ1-2	ASSDLGQGAFDGYT
TRBV5-4	TRBJ2-7	ASSGGGAPSYEQY
TRBV5-5	TRBJ1-4	ASSPTAGNLNEKLF
TRBV3-1/TRBV3-2	TRBJ2-1	ASSPTSVSSYNEQF
TRBV6-5	TRBJ2-3	ASSYSGYITDTQY
TRBV19	TRBJ1-2	ASSQGQRPNYGYT
TRBV19	TRBJ2-3	ASSIGYTTDTQY
TRBV5-1	TRBJ2-1	ASSLGPGAGYNEQF
TRBV21-1	TRBJ2-5	ASSAPTGEETQY
TRBV6-6	TRBJ1-2	ASSLRTSQGPPGGYT
TRBV4-1	TRBJ2-7	ASSHTPPSGITYEQY
TRBV6-4	TRBJ2-3	ASSDVRGSTQY
TRBV7-9	TRBJ2-7	ASSLPGFGEQY
TRBV12-3/TRBV12-4	TRBJ2-7	ASSLTYEQY
TRBV5-1	TRBJ1-6	ASSLGQGNSPLH
TRBV5-1	TRBJ1-6	ASSLTSRNSPLH
TRBV29-1	TRBJ2-7	SVWDNSEQY
TRBV11-2	TRBJ1-2	ASSLVKLDPYPRTYGYT
TRBV24-1	TRBJ2-7	ATSDAGRSSYEQY
TRBV25-1	TRBJ1-4	ASSEFIGVANEKLF
TRBV7-2	TRBJ1-2	ASSLGTGVGYT
TRBV4-1	TRBJ2-7	ASSLAGDPYEQY
TRBV7-2	TRBJ2-7	ASSLYGSLNEQY
TRBV18	TRBJ2-1	ASSPPLPNNEQF
TRBV9	TRBJ2-1	ASSVRQESYNEQF
TRBV20-1	TRBJ2-2	SASSRGSTGELF
TRBV2	TRBJ1-1	ASSGSFIATF